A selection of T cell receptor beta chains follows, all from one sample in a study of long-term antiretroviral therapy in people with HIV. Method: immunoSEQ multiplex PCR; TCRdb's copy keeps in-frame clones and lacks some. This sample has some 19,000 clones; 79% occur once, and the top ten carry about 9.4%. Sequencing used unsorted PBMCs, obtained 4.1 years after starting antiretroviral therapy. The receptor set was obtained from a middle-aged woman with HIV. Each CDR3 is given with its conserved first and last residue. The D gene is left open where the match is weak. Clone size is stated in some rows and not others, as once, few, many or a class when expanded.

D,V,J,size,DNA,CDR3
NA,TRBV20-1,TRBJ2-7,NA,TGCAGTGCTAGAAGTTCGGAAGATCAGTACTTC,CSARSSEDQYF
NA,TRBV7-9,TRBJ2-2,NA,TGTGCCAGCAGCTTATACAGGGAGGACGGGGAGCTGTTTTTT,CASSLYREDGELFF
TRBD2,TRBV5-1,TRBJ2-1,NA,TGCGCCAGCAGCTTGGCCAGGGTAGCGGGAGGGCAGTTCTTC,CASSLARVAGGQFF
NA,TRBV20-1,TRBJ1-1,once,TGCAGTGCTATGAGGGGCACTGAAGCTTTCTTT,CSAMRGTEAFF
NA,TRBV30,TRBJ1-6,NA,TGTGCCTGGAGTAGGGGGAGGGGGGATAATTCACCCCTCCACTTT,CAWSRGRGDNSPLHF
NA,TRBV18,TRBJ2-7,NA,TGTACCAGCTCACCCTTCGGGGGCTACGAGCAGTACTTC,CTSSPFGGYEQYF
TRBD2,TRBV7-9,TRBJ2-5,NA,TGTGCCAGCAGCTCATCGGGACTAGCGGGAGTCGGGCAAGAGACCCAGTACTTC,CASSSSGLAGVGQETQYF
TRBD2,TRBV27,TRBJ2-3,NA,TGTGCCAGCAGTTCGGGACTAGCGGGGGTGACGCAGTATTTT,CASSSGLAGVTQYF
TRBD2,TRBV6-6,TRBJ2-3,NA,TGTGCCAGCAGTTTAGGACTAGCGGGGGCAGATACGCAGTATTTT,CASSLGLAGADTQYF
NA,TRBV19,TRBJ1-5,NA,TGTGCCATTGGAGCGGGGTTTGGTAGCAATCAGCCCCAGCATTTT,CAIGAGFGSNQPQHF
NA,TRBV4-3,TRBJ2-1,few,TGCGCCAGCAGCCAAGGGGGGGCCTACAATGAGCAGTTCTTC,CASSQGGAYNEQFF
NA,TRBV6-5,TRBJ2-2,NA,TGTGCCAGCAGCCTAGATAACCTCGGGGAGCTGTTTTTT,CASSLDNLGELFF
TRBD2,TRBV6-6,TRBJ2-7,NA,TGTGCCAGCAGTCGACTAGCGCCCTCCTACGAGCAGTACTTC,CASSRLAPSYEQYF
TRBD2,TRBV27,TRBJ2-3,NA,TGTGCCAGCAGTTCGGGACTAGCGCTACGCACAGATACGCAGTATTTT,CASSSGLALRTDTQYF
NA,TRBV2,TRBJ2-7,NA,TGTGCCAGCACCCCTTCTGCGGATTCCTACGAGCAGTACTTC,CASTPSADSYEQYF
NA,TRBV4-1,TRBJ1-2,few,TGCGCCAGCAGCCAACCCCAAAGTGTGGGTAGCTATGGCTACACCTTC,CASSQPQSVGSYGYTF
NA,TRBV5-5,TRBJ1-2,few,TGTGCCAGCAGCTTGGACAGTGGGAGGTATGGCTACACCTTC,CASSLDSGRYGYTF
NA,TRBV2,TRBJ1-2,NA,TGTGCCAGCGATGGGGGTCCAGGTGGCTACACCTTC,CASDGGPGGYTF
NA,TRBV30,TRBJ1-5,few,TGTGCCTGGAGCATGGGGTATAGTCCCAATCAGCCCCAGCATTTT,CAWSMGYSPNQPQHF
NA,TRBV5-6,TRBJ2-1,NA,TGTGCCAGCAGCTTGGAGGGGGGAGGGGATGAGCAGTTCTTC,CASSLEGGGDEQFF
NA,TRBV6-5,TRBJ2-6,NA,TGTGCCATCTCGACCCCGGGACAAAAGATAACTTTC,CAISTPGQKITF
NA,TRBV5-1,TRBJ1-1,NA,TGCGCCAGCAGCTTGGTGGGAGTGCAGGGAGGAATGAACACTGAAGCTTTCTTT,CASSLVGVQGGMNTEAFF
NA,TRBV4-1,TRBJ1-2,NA,TGCGCCAGCAGCCAAGGGGCAGCCAGTATAGAACCCTATGGCTACACCTTC,CASSQGAASIEPYGYTF
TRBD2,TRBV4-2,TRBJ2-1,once,TGTGCCAGCAGCCAATATTTAGCGGGAGGGCCTAGGAGGGGTGAGCAGTTCTTC,CASSQYLAGGPRRGEQFF
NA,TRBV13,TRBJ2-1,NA,TGTGCCAGCAGCTTAAGACTACAAATTACAGATGAGCAGTTCTTC,CASSLRLQITDEQFF
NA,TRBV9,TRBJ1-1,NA,TGTGCCAGCAGCAACAACAGGGATGGGGACACTGAAGCTTTCTTT,CASSNNRDGDTEAFF
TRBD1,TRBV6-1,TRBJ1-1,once,TGTGCCAGCAGTCCTCCGGGACAGGTGGGTGAAGCTTTCTTT,CASSPPGQVGEAFF
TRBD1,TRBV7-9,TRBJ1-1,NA,TGTGCCAGCAGCCCGAGGGGGCTCACTGAAGCTTTCTTT,CASSPRGLTEAFF
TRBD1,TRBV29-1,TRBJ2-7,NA,TGCAGCGTTGTGGGACAGGGCCCCTACGAGCAGTACTTC,CSVVGQGPYEQYF
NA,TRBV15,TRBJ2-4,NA,TGTGCCACCAGCAGACTCAAAAACATTCAGTACTTC,CATSRLKNIQYF
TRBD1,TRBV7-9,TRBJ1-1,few,TGTGCCAGCAGAGGGACAGCCGAGGGGGCTTTCTTT,CASRGTAEGAFF
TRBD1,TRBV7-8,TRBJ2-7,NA,TGTGCCAGCAGCTCAAGAAAGGACAGGGGGCTTGAGCAGTACTTC,CASSSRKDRGLEQYF
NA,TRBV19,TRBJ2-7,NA,TGTGCCAGTAGTATATCTCCGGGGGGCCGTTTCTACGAGCAGTACTTC,CASSISPGGRFYEQYF
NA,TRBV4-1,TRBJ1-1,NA,TGCGCCAGCAGCCAAGATGCAGGGGCAACAATGAACACTGAAGCTTTCTTT,CASSQDAGATMNTEAFF
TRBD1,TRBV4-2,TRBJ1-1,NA,TGTGCCAGCAGCCAAGATAGACGACAGGGGGTCCCTGAAGCTTTCTTT,CASSQDRRQGVPEAFF
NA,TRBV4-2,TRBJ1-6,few,TGTGCCAGCGGTGGGGGGGCTGGAGAGGCGAGCTCCTATAATTCACCCCTCCACTTT,CASGGGAGEASSYNSPLHF
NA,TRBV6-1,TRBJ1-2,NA,TGTGCCAGCAGTGAAGGATCCGGGTGGAGTGGCTACACCTTC,CASSEGSGWSGYTF
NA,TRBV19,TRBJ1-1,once,TGTGCCAGTAGCCACTACGGCACTGAAGCTTTCTTT,CASSHYGTEAFF
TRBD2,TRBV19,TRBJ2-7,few,TGTGCCAGTAGTATAGGTCTGGGAACTAGCGGGAGTGGTAGTCCCTACGAGCAGTACTTC,CASSIGLGTSGSGSPYEQYF
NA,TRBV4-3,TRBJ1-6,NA,TGCGCCAGCAGCCAAGAACGCGGCTCCTATAATTCACCCCTCCACTTT,CASSQERGSYNSPLHF
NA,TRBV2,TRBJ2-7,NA,TGTGCCAGCAGTGAGGACAACTACTCCTACGAGCAGTACTTC,CASSEDNYSYEQYF
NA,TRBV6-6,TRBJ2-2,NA,TGTGCCACCCTCAGGGAAACCGGGGAGCTGTTTTTT,CATLRETGELFF
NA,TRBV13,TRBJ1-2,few,TGTGCCAGCAGCTTCTCAGGAATCAACTATGGCTACACCTTC,CASSFSGINYGYTF
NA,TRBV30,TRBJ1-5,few,TGTGCCTGGAGTGCCGGGGGGGATCAGCCCCAGCATTTT,CAWSAGGDQPQHF
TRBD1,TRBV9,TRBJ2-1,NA,TGTGCCAGCAGCCAACAAGGGGGCGTCTCCAATGAGCAGTTCTTC,CASSQQGGVSNEQFF
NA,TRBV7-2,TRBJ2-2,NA,TGTGCCAGCAGCTTGTCCGGACACCCCACCGGGGAGCTGTTTTTT,CASSLSGHPTGELFF
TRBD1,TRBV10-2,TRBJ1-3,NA,TGCGCCAGCAGAGTGACAGGGGCTGGAAACACCATATATTTT,CASRVTGAGNTIYF
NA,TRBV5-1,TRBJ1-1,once,TGCGCCAGCAGCTTGGAAGGGGGGAGAGGCACTGAAGCTTTCTTT,CASSLEGGRGTEAFF
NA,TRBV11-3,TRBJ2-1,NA,TGTGCCAGCAGCACCGTGACTAGGCCCTACAATGAGCAGTTCTTC,CASSTVTRPYNEQFF
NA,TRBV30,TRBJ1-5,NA,TGTGCCTGGAGCTATGTCACGCGGGAAAATCAGCCCCAGCATTTT,CAWSYVTRENQPQHF
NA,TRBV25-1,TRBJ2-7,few,TGTGCCAGCAGTGAATATCGGGTCACTACCTACGAGCAGTACTTC,CASSEYRVTTYEQYF
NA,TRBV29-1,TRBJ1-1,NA,TGCAGCGCCGGCGGAGAGCCGGGGAACACTGAAGCTTTCTTT,CSAGGEPGNTEAFF
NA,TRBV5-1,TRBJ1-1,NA,TGCGCCAGCAGCCCCAGGCGGGAGAACACTGAAGCTTTCTTT,CASSPRRENTEAFF
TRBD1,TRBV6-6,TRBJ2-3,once,TGTGCCAGCAGTTACTCCGTGACAGGGGGCGAGGATACGCAGTATTTT,CASSYSVTGGEDTQYF
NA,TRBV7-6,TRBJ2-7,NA,TGTGCCAGCAGCCAGAACTCCTACGAGCAGTACTTC,CASSQNSYEQYF
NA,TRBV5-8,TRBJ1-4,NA,TGTGCCAGCAGCCCGATAAGGAAACTGTTTTTT,CASSPIRKLFF
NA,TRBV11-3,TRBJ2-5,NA,TGTGCCAGCAGCTTCCCTCAAGAGACCCAGTACTTC,CASSFPQETQYF
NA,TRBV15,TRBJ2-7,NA,TGTGCCACCAGCGGGGAGGGGGGGCGCCTGTCTTACGAGCAGTACTTC,CATSGEGGRLSYEQYF
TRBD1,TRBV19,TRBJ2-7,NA,TGTGCCAGTAGTATGAGGGGGCAAGACTACGAGCAGTACTTC,CASSMRGQDYEQYF